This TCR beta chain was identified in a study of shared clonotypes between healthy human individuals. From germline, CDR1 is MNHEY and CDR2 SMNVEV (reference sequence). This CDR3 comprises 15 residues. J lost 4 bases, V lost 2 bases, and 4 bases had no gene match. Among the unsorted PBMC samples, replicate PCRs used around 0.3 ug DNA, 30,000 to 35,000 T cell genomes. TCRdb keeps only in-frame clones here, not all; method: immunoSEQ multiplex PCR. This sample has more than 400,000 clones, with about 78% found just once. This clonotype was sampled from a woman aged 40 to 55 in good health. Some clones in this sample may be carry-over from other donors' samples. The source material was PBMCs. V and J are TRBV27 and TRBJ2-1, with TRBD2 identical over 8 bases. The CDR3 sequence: CASSLAGGPYNEQFF. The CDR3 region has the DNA TGTGCCAGCAGTTTAGCGGGAGGACCTTACAATGAGCAGTTCTTC.